Following are 17 T cell receptor beta chains from one sample sequenced in a study of breast tumors, draining lymph nodes, adjacent tissues. Breast cancer patients provided tissue from their axillary draining lymph nodes. From the multiplex PCR reads, TCRdb called clonotypes with MiXCR, one entry per CDR3 protein. This sample carries hundreds of thousands of distinct CDR3 sequences, roughly 32% of them seen once, and the ten largest clones take roughly 1.3%. The sequencing input was axillary lymph node tissue. These receptors were taken from a female donor with breast cancer. Some clones in this sample may be carry-over from other donors' samples.

The table lists this clonotype with many counts. The rearrangement joins TRBV7-2 to TRBJ2-7; 8 nucleotides agree with TRBD1. Trimming cost V 5 bases and J 2 bases; bases outside gene matches: 5. The CDR3 runs to 14 residues. In germline, CDR1 is SGHTA, CDR2 FQGNSA. The CDR3 is CASSGSTGAYEQYF. The CDR3 DNA sequence: TGTGCCAGCAGCGGGTCGACAGGGGCCTACGAGCAGTACTTC.

This clonotype was detected once. The rearrangement joins TRBV19 to TRBJ1-3, with 7 bases lining up with TRBD1. Germline assignment: CDR1 LNHDA and CDR2 SQIVND (reference sequence). The CDR3 spans 14 residues. J gave up 0 bases and V 11 bases, and 7 bases lay outside the gene matches. CDR3 nucleotides: TGTGCCGGAGGGGGCTTGCCCTCTGGAAACACCATATATTTT. This gives the protein CAGGGLPSGNTIYF. The variable domain in full, with the rest retrieved from reference TRBV19 and TRBJ1-3, is DGGITQSPKYLFRKEGQNVTLSCEQNLNHDAMYWYRQDPGQGLRLIYYSQIVNDFQKGDIAEGYSVSREKKESFPLTVTSAQKNPTAFYLCAGGGLPSGNTIYFGEGSWLTVV.

The chain uses TRBV7-2 and TRBJ1-4; 9 bases map to TRBD1. This CDR3 region has 16 residues. Germline V gives CDR1 SGHTA, CDR2 FQGNSA. J lost 0 bases, V lost 5 bases, and 4 bases had no gene match. Here the CDR3 reads CASSLGQGSTNEKLFF. The CDR3 nucleotides read TGTGCCAGCAGCCTAGGACAGGGGTCAACTAATGAAAAACTGTTTTTT. Full variable domain (remainder filled in from reference TRBV7-2 and TRBJ1-4): GAGVSQSPSNKVTEKGKDVELRCDPISGHTALYWYRQSLGQGLEFLIYFQGNSAPDKSGLPSDRFSAERTGGSVSTLTIQRTQQEDSAVYLCASSLGQGSTNEKLFFGSGTQLSVL.

The table lists this clonotype with many counts. The rearrangement joins TRBV5-6 to TRBJ2-3; D gene uncertain. The CDR3 is made up of 13 amino acids. V was pared by 5 bases and J by 2 bases, with 9 bases between. From germline, CDR1 is SGHDT and CDR2 YYEEEE. DNA of the CDR3: TGTGCCAGCAGTGTAGGGAACACAGATACGCAGTATTTT. Translated, it gives CASSVGNTDTQYF.

This clonotype was counted at least ten times. This chain links TRBV20-1 with TRBJ1-5; 12 positions agree with TRBD1. Germline V gene data show CDR1 as DFQATT and CDR2 as SNEGSKA (reference sequence). The CDR3 is made up of 15 amino acids. J was trimmed by 5 bases and V by 5 bases; bases with no gene match: 7. CDR3 bases: TGCAGTGCTGGCCCCCGGGACAGGGGGCATCAGCCCCAGCATTTT. This gives the protein CSAGPRDRGHQPQHF.

This chain links TRBV7-6 with TRBJ1-1; D is uncertain. V gave up 0 bases and J gave up 5 bases, with 10 bases separating them. The CDR3 has 14 amino acids. From germline, CDR1 is SGHVS and CDR2 FNYEAQ. CDR3 in amino acids: CASSLAGGSTEAFF. CDR3 nucleotides: TGTGCCAGCAGCTTAGCGGGAGGAAGTACTGAAGCTTTCTTT.

There are many counts of this clonotype. The CDR3 region is CASSDAPRVIYF. The CDR3 bases are TGTGCCAGCAGTGATGCCCCCAGAGTGATATATTTT. This sequence joins TRBV6-1 and TRBJ1-3, with D uncertain. V was shortened by 3 bases and J by 13 bases, with 13 bases between the two germline ends. The CDR3 contains 12 residues. The V gene's germline CDR1 is MNHNS and CDR2 SASEGT.

This clonotype was counted many times. The chain carries TRBV5-1 and TRBJ2-2, with D tentatively TRBD1 (5 bases). The CDR3 contains 15 residues. From germline, CDR1 is SGHRS and CDR2 YFSETQ. With 3 bases removed from V and 1 base from J, the gap between germline ends came to 10 bases. The CDR3 coding sequence is TGCGCCAGCAGCTACTGGGGCGGGAACACCGGGGAGCTGTTTTTT. Its translation is CASSYWGGNTGELFF.

This clonotype came up a few times. The V gene is TRBV29-1, the J gene TRBJ1-1; possibly TRBD1 for D (6 bases). The CDR3 length is 10 residues. CDR1 is SQVTM and CDR2 is ANQGSEA in the germline V gene. V gave up 6 bases and J gave up 5 bases, with 7 bases separating them. The CDR3 reads CSVGQTEAFF. The CDR3 DNA is TGCAGCGTAGGACAGACTGAAGCTTTCTTT.

This clonotype was seen at least ten times. The gene calls are TRBV6-5 and TRBJ2-3; tentative D call: TRBD1 (6 bases). The V and J ends lost 10 bases and 4 bases respectively, with 21 bases between them. The CDR3 totals 15 residues. Germline-derived CDR1 and CDR2 are MNHEY and SVGAGI. DNA of the CDR3: TGTGCCACCAGGACACCCAGTAAGGGGGCAGATACGCAGTATTTT. It encodes CATRTPSKGADTQYF.

In the case of this clonotype: A read error may explain this, as a much larger clone is one base away. The chain combines TRBV11-1 with TRBJ2-1, with 9 nucleotides matching TRBD2. The ends lost 11 bases at V and 6 bases at J; junction bases unmatched: 14. This CDR3 has 15 residues. CDR1 is SGHAT and CDR2 is FQDESV in the germline V gene (reference sequence). This CDR3 is CAGTGRLLAGNEQFF. The CDR3 nucleotides are TGTGCCGGCACGGGGAGGCTACTAGCGGGCAATGAGCAGTTCTTC.

This clonotype was picked up one time. The chain is built from TRBV29-1 and TRBJ2-1, with 10 bases matching TRBD2. The ends lost 8 bases at V and 4 bases at J; junction bases unmatched: 8. Germline V gene data show CDR1 as SQVTM and CDR2 as ANQGSEA. The CDR3 covers 14 residues. CDR3 protein: CSSFLAGAYNEQFF. In nucleotides, the CDR3 is TGCAGCAGTTTTCTAGCGGGAGCGTACAATGAGCAGTTCTTC.

This clonotype was recorded a few times. The chain links TRBV20-1 to TRBJ1-1; TRBD1 agrees at 8 bases. This CDR3 is built from 14 residues. From germline, CDR1 is DFQATT and CDR2 SNEGSKA (reference sequence). V gave up 3 bases and J gave up 5 bases; unmatched junction bases: 8. CDR3 region: CSASWTGMGTEAFF. CDR3 coding DNA: TGCAGTGCTAGTTGGACAGGGATGGGAACTGAAGCTTTCTTT.

The chain couples TRBV9 to TRBJ2-5; 7 bases are a match to TRBD1. The CDR3 consists of 17 residues. Germline CDR1 is SGDLS and CDR2 is YYNGEE. Trimming at V came to 6 bases and at J to 1 base, leaving 15 bases not matched to a gene. This CDR3 reads CASTNGPGGHPQETQYF. Written as DNA, the CDR3 is TGTGCCAGCACCAACGGGCCAGGGGGACACCCCCAAGAGACCCAGTACTTC.

This clonotype was recorded many times. J is TRBJ2-1 and V is TRBV7-3; D perhaps matches TRBD2 (5 bases). Per germline, CDR1 SGHTA and CDR2 FQGTGA. Trimming took 5 bases from V and 5 from J, leaving 10 bases between them. CDR3 length: 13 amino acids. CDR3 DNA: TGTGCCAGCAGCCCTAGCTTCAACAATGAGCAGTTCTTC. It encodes CASSPSFNNEQFF.

This clonotype was detected ten times or more. The V and J genes are TRBV5-1 and TRBJ2-5; D remains ambiguous. The CDR3 spans 15 residues. Germline V CDR1 and CDR2: SGHRS, YFSETQ. V was trimmed by 0 bases and J by 1 base, leaving 10 bases between them. CDR3 in amino acids: CASSLVSSPQETQYF. CDR3 nucleotides: TGCGCCAGCAGCTTGGTCTCCAGCCCCCAAGAGACCCAGTACTTC.

The table lists this clonotype with many counts. CDR3 sequence (DNA): TGCGCCAGCAGCTTAGGACCCTTAACGGGGTCACCCCTCCACTTT. Translation: CASSLGPLTGSPLHF. V and J are TRBV4-1 and TRBJ1-6; D not certain. Trimming stripped 5 bases from V and 10 bases from J, with 18 bases between. This CDR3 comprises 15 residues. Germline lookup yields CDR1 MGHRA and CDR2 YSYEKL.